The next 5 T cell receptor beta chains were all read from a single sample in a study of blood T cell repertoires in COVID-19. Only in-frame clones appear in the TCRdb table, and some are missing; sequencing was by immunoSEQ multiplex PCR. The repertoire holds 130,000 or so clones, under 85% seen once, with 1.6% in the top ten. The sequenced material came from peripheral blood. The receptors were sampled from a human donor in a cohort sampled during active COVID-19.

This sequence joins TRBV7-9 and TRBJ2-5; TRBD2 might be the D (5 bases). This CDR3 spans 13 amino acids. V was shortened by 2 bases and J by 5 bases, with 9 bases between the two germline ends. The V gene's germline CDR1 is SEHNR and CDR2 FQNEAQ (reference sequence). CDR3 coding DNA: TGTGCCAGCAGCTTACCGGGGATGGAGACCCAGTACTTC. Protein product: CASSLPGMETQYF. Full variable domain (remainder filled in from reference TRBV7-9 and TRBJ2-5): DTGVSQNPRHKITKRGQNVTFRCDPISEHNRLYWYRQTLGQGPEFLTYFQNEAQLEKSRLLSDRFSAERPKGSFSTLEIQRTEQGDSAMYLCASSLPGMETQYFGPGTRLLVL.

The J gene is TRBJ2-1, the V gene TRBV7-2; TRBD2 matches 7 bases. CDR1 SGHTA and CDR2 FQGNSA come from the germline V gene. The CDR3 is made up of 16 amino acids. Trimming removed 2 bases from V and 7 bases from J; junction bases left unmatched: 11. The CDR3 DNA sequence: TGTGCCAGCAGCTTAAACGCGGGAGTGGTCGGAAATGAGCAGTTCTTC. Encoded protein: CASSLNAGVVGNEQFF.

The chain combines TRBV11-2 with TRBJ2-3; 12 bases map to TRBD2. This CDR3 has 16 amino acids. J was trimmed by 8 bases and V by 1 base; bases with no gene match: 7. CDR1 SGHAT and CDR2 FQNNGV come from the germline V gene. CDR3 DNA: TGTGCCAGCAGCTTAGGTTCCGGACTAGCGGGGCGTACGCAGTATTTT. The encoded protein is CASSLGSGLAGRTQYF.

The V call is TRBV24-1, the J call TRBJ2-5, with 9 bases matching TRBD1. V dropped 4 bases and J dropped 2; count of bases not matched to a gene: 4. Germline V gene lookup returns CDR1 KGHDR and CDR2 SFDVKD. This CDR3 spans 15 amino acids. The CDR3 DNA reads as TGTGCCACCAGTGACCTCGGACAGGGGCAAGAGACCCAGTACTTC. Amino acids: CATSDLGQGQETQYF.

The V gene is TRBV5-4, the J gene TRBJ1-2, with TRBD1 matching over 9 bases. CDR1 and CDR2 from the germline V gene are SGHNT and YYREEE (reference sequence). This CDR3 is 13 amino acids long. Trimming cost V 4 bases and J 9 bases; bases outside gene matches: 7. This CDR3 reads CASSLTGGASYTF. The CDR3 DNA reads as TGTGCCAGCAGCCTAACAGGGGGCGCAAGCTACACCTTC. The full variable domain, its missing parts supplied by reference TRBV5-4 and TRBJ1-2, is ETGVTQSPTHLIKTRGQQVTLRCSSQSGHNTVSWYQQALGQGPQFIFQYYREEENGRGNFPPRFSGLQFPNYSSELNVNALELDDSALYLCASSLTGGASYTFGSGTRLTVV.